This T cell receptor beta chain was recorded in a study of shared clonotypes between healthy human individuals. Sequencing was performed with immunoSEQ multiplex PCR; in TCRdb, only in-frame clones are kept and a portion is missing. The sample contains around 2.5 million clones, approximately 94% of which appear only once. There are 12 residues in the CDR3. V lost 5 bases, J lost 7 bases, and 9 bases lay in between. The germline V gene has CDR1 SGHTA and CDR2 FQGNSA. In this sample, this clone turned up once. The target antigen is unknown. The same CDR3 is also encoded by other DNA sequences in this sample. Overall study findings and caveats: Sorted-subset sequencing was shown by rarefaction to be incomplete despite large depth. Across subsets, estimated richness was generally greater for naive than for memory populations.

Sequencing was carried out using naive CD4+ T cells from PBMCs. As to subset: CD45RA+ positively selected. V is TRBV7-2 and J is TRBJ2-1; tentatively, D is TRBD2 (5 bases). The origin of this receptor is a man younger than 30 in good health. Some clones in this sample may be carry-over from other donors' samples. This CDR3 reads CASSLTGNEQFF. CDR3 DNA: TGTGCCAGCAGCCTAACGGGGAATGAGCAGTTCTTC.